This T cell receptor beta chain appears in the sequencing data of a study of PD-1 blockade in classical Hodgkin lymphoma. Study-level results: Baseline TCR diversity was reportedly lower in newly diagnosed patients than healthy donors. TCR diversity rose significantly by C4D1 in CD4+ but not CD8+ cells.

TCRdb's copy holds only in-frame clones and misses some; the assay was immunoSEQ multiplex PCR. The data show tens of thousands of clones, 78% seen once. Time point here: cycle 4 day 1 (C4D1), after less than seven weeks of nivolumab. Each and every patient relapsed after autologous stem cell transplantation, and patients got differing brentuximab vedotin exposure. Germline V gene sequence: CDR1 SGHTA, CDR2 FQGNSA. Deletions cut 5 bases from V and 1 base from J, with 14 bases between. The CDR3 is 16 amino acids. With respect to this clone: Antigen: not known.

The TCR was taken from a human donor with classical Hodgkin lymphoma. The chain carries TRBV7-2 and TRBJ2-2; D remains unclear. The sample here was peripheral blood mononuclear cells (PBMCs), taken before the fourth cycle of nivolumab. CDR3 sequence: CASSQQLVRNTGELFF. The CDR3, as DNA: TGTGCCAGCAGCCAACAGCTAGTCCGGAACACCGGGGAGCTGTTTTTT.